Sequencing of this T cell receptor beta chain was carried out in a study of shared clonotypes between healthy human individuals. After removal of 6 bases from V and 2 bases from J, the junction contained 9 bases not matched to a gene. The CDR3 length is 15 residues. The V gene's germline CDR1 is LNHDA and CDR2 SQIVND (reference sequence). Positively selected for CCR7, the CD45RO-negative cells used as naive CD8 cells excluded terminally differentiated effector memory CD45RA+ cells. Clones were read by immunoSEQ multiplex PCR, and TCRdb kept only the in-frame ones, dropping some. The sample records approximately 1.9 million clones, 85% to 95% being singletons.

This rearrangement joins TRBV19 to TRBJ2-5; TRBD2 matches at 7 bases. This TCR was sampled from a man aged 18-30 years in good health. Some clones in this sample may be carry-over from other donors' samples. The sample was naive CD8+ T cells from PBMCs. CDR3 coding DNA: TGTGCCAGTAGGAACGAGCGGGAAGCACAAGAGACCCAGTACTTC. Its translation: CASRNEREAQETQYF. Variable domain in full (rest from reference TRBV19 and TRBJ2-5): DGGITQSPKYLFRKEGQNVTLSCEQNLNHDAMYWYRQDPGQGLRLIYYSQIVNDFQKGDIAEGYSVSREKKESFPLTVTSAQKNPTAFYLCASRNEREAQETQYFGPGTRLLVL.